This T cell receptor (beta chain) comes out of a study of blood T cells in healthy people across ages. Trimming stripped 4 bases from V and 1 base from J, with 14 bases between. The CDR3 is 14 amino acids. Germline CDR1 is SQVTM and CDR2 is ANQGSEA. Sample-barcoded 5' priming and a J-beta primer mix drove a second PCR of roughly 6 to 12 cycles. Each cDNA molecule carried a tag from a template-switch adaptor that contained 12 random nucleotides. Each CDR3 protein gets one entry after TCRdb re-called the 5' RACE reads with MiXCR. The profile shows roughly 1,100,000 distinct CDR3 sequences, under 30% of them singletons. This clonotype has a handful of counts. This sample was also put to use in a study of T cells of mothers and their children. That paper notes: Donors were a few healthy Caucasian mothers and their six children. Slightly, though not significantly, more overlap was seen in related than in unrelated mother-child pairs.

The gene calls are TRBV29-1 and TRBJ2-7; D gene unclear. The sequenced sample was blood. The source is a girl aged 2 to 9 in good health. The CDR3 bases are TGCAGCGTTGTCTCCCATCTCGGTTCCTACGAGCAGTACTTC. Amino acid sequence: CSVVSHLGSYEQYF.